Listed below are T cell receptor beta chains from one sample, sequenced in a study of identifying expanded T cells in peripheral blood. TCRdb's table, derived via immunoSEQ multiplex PCR, lists solely in-frame clones and lacks some. The data show tens of thousands of clones, approximately 85% seen once. The source material was blood. The receptors shown here come from a person between 18 and 75 years old in good health. CDR3s include the opening cysteine and the closing phenylalanine or tryptophan. The D gene is left open where the match is weak. Rows give clone size only sometimes, using once, few, many, or a class for an expanded clone.

J gene | clone size | D gene | V gene | CDR3 protein | CDR3 DNA
TRBJ2-6 | - | - | TRBV28 | CASRPDLRGANVLTF | TGTGCCAGCAGACCAGACCTCCGTGGGGCCAACGTCCTGACTTTC
TRBJ1-1 | - | TRBD1 | TRBV7-9 | CASSRDRGMNTEAFF | TGTGCCAGCAGCCGGGACAGAGGCATGAACACTGAAGCTTTCTTT
TRBJ1-5 | - | TRBD1 | TRBV19 | CASSIGGQTNQPQHF | TGTGCCAGTAGTATAGGGGGACAGACCAATCAGCCCCAGCATTTT
TRBJ1-2 | - | TRBD1 | TRBV5-7 | CASSLGDRGDYGYTF | TGCGCCAGCAGCTTGGGGGACAGGGGTGACTATGGCTACACCTTC
TRBJ2-7 | - | - | TRBV4-1 | CASSPGLGSGEQYF | TGCGCCAGCAGCCCAGGACTGGGGTCGGGCGAGCAGTACTTC
TRBJ2-1 | - | - | TRBV7-9 | CASSPPGVAAINEQFF | TGTGCCAGCAGCCCTCCTGGAGTGGCGGCAATAAATGAGCAGTTCTTC
TRBJ2-2 | - | - | TRBV5-1 | CASSPPRQGGTGELFF | TGCGCCAGCAGCCCACCCCGACAGGGAGGGACCGGGGAGCTGTTTTTT
TRBJ2-3 | - | - | TRBV6-5 | CASSSGTDTQYF | TGTGCCAGCAGTTCGGGAACAGATACGCAGTATTTT
TRBJ1-6 | once | - | TRBV4-1 | CASSQAGAGSPLHF | TGCGCCAGCAGCCAAGCAGGGGCCGGTTCACCCCTCCACTTT
TRBJ2-7 | once | TRBD1 | TRBV25-1 | CASRASPGQGFGAYEQYF | TGTGCCAGCAGGGCGAGCCCGGGACAGGGATTTGGGGCCTACGAGCAGTACTTC
TRBJ2-5 | - | - | TRBV11-3 | CASSRQGLSMANGETQYF | TGTGCCAGCAGCCGCCAAGGCTTATCTATGGCGAATGGAGAGACCCAGTACTTC
TRBJ2-7 | - | TRBD1 | TRBV9 | CASSAQGTANYEQYF | TGTGCCAGCAGCGCCCAGGGGACAGCCAACTACGAGCAGTACTTC
TRBJ1-2 | - | - | TRBV7-9 | CASRPSGTRNKGGYTF | TGTGCCAGCAGACCCTCCGGGACAAGAAACAAAGGGGGCTACACCTTC
TRBJ2-7 | - | TRBD1 | TRBV28 | CASSPHRQGAYEQYF | TGTGCCAGCAGTCCCCATCGACAGGGGGCCTACGAGCAGTACTTC
TRBJ2-3 | - | - | TRBV5-4 | CASSTASIATDTQYF | TGTGCCAGCAGCACCGCTAGCATTGCCACAGATACGCAGTATTTT
TRBJ2-4 | - | - | TRBV5-6 | CASSGSQNIQYF | TGTGCCAGTTCAGGGTCCCAAAACATTCAGTACTTC
TRBJ1-4 | - | TRBD1 | TRBV10-3 | CAISDSGETGEKLFF | TGTGCCATCAGTGATTCGGGCGAGACAGGGGAAAAACTGTTTTTT
TRBJ1-2 | - | - | TRBV9 | CASSAPPAWGYTF | TGTGCCAGCAGCGCCCCTCCCGCTTGGGGCTACACCTTC
TRBJ2-5 | - | - | TRBV11-3 | CASSLQGGGGETQYF | TGTGCCAGCAGCTTACAAGGCGGCGGCGGAGAGACCCAGTACTTC
TRBJ2-2 | few | - | TRBV19 | CASSNWGDTGELFF | TGTGCCAGTAGTAACTGGGGGGACACCGGGGAGCTGTTTTTT
TRBJ2-3 | - | TRBD2 | TRBV29-1 | CSAAGLVTDTQYF | TGCAGCGCCGCGGGACTAGTAACAGATACGCAGTATTTT
TRBJ1-6 | few | TRBD1 | TRBV19 | CASQRDSHNSPLHF | TGTGCCTCCCAACGGGACAGCCATAATTCACCCCTCCACTTT
TRBJ2-2 | - | - | TRBV7-2 | CASSLAPVGTGELFF | TGTGCCAGCAGCTTAGCGCCAGTCGGCACCGGGGAGCTGTTTTTT
TRBJ1-1 | - | - | TRBV5-1 | CASSLGGGAAEAFF | TGCGCCAGCAGCTTAGGAGGGGGGGCCGCTGAAGCTTTCTTT
TRBJ2-6 | - | - | TRBV6-5 | CASRAQNSGANVLTF | TGTGCCAGCCGGGCACAGAACTCTGGGGCCAACGTCCTGACTTTC
TRBJ1-2 | few | TRBD1 | TRBV6-5 | CASRTGMRGYTF | TGTGCCAGCAGGACAGGGATGCGAGGCTACACCTTC
TRBJ1-4 | few | TRBD1 | TRBV7-2 | CASSRDRDNEKLFF | TGTGCCAGCAGCCGCGACAGGGACAATGAAAAACTGTTTTTT
TRBJ1-3 | - | - | TRBV9 | CASSVCPQGYRSGNTIYF | TGTGCCAGCAGCGTTTGTCCCCAGGGATACCGCTCTGGAAACACCATATATTTT
TRBJ2-7 | - | TRBD1 | TRBV11-3 | CASEDRGPGEQYF | TGTGCCAGTGAGGACAGGGGGCCGGGAGAGCAGTACTTC
TRBJ2-3 | - | TRBD2 | TRBV9 | CASSVTSGGDTQYF | TGTGCCAGCAGCGTGACTAGCGGGGGAGATACGCAGTATTTT
TRBJ1-4 | - | - | TRBV18 | CASSAGVDEKLFF | TGTGCCAGCTCGGCAGGGGTCGACGAAAAACTGTTTTTT
TRBJ2-1 | - | - | TRBV7-2 | CASGWTSYNEQFF | TGTGCATCGGGGTGGACCTCCTACAATGAGCAGTTCTTC
TRBJ2-5 | - | - | TRBV14 | CASSQETPFTRLQETQYF | TGTGCCAGCAGCCAAGAAACCCCATTTACCCGACTACAGGAGACCCAGTACTTC
TRBJ2-7 | - | - | TRBV30 | CAWDLGPGQYF | TGTGCCTGGGATTTAGGACCTGGGCAGTACTTC
TRBJ2-5 | - | - | TRBV7-9 | CASSSTLGGSQETQYF | TGTGCCAGCAGCTCAACGCTGGGGGGATCCCAAGAGACCCAGTACTTC
TRBJ1-1 | - | - | TRBV2 | CASSPLVGGNTEAFF | TGTGCCAGCAGCCCCCTCGTTGGGGGGAACACTGAAGCTTTCTTT
TRBJ1-1 | - | TRBD1 | TRBV5-1 | CASSWDRAPEAFF | TGCGCCAGCAGCTGGGACAGGGCCCCTGAAGCTTTCTTT
TRBJ1-1 | - | - | TRBV4-3 | CASSHHTRTEAFF | TGCGCCAGCAGCCACCACACTCGCACTGAAGCTTTCTTT
TRBJ2-2 | - | - | TRBV18 | CASSPQEVRNTGELFF | TGTGCCAGCTCCCCACAGGAAGTACGGAACACCGGGGAGCTGTTTTTT